The 20 T cell receptor beta chains below all came from one sample that was sequenced in a study of cytomegalovirus exposure and HLA in healthy donors. Profiling relied on immunoSEQ multiplex PCR, and the TCRdb table lists in-frame clones only, not all of them. The data contain approximately 200,000 clones, 84% of them singletons. Sequenced material: PBMCs. These receptors were taken from a man between 18 and 35 years old in good health and CMV-seropositive.

This clone was counted once. At one boundary the junction diverges from the germline segment, which might be a read error. The chain couples TRBV29-1 to TRBJ2-7; weak D call: TRBD2 (6 bases). This CDR3 has 14 residues. Germline values: CDR1 SQVTM, CDR2 ANQGSEA. CDR3 nucleotides: TGCAGCGTGGAAGGAGGGCCGGAGACCTACGAGCAGTACTTC. Encoded protein: CSVEGGPETYEQYF.

This clone came up once. The V call is TRBV27, the J call TRBJ2-7, with TRBD2 matching over 9 bases. The CDR3 spans 14 residues. Germline CDR1 MNHEY, CDR2 SMNVEV (reference sequence). The ends lost 6 bases at V and 5 bases at J; junction bases unmatched: 8. The CDR3 is CASRRAGGPNEQYF. The CDR3 DNA reads as TGTGCCAGCAGGAGGGCGGGAGGGCCCAACGAGCAGTACTTC.

The chain uses TRBV9 and TRBJ2-1, with D possibly being TRBD2 (6 bases). The CDR3 contains 15 residues. Germline V lookup: CDR1 SGDLS, CDR2 YYNGEE. The ends were cut back, 3 bases at V and 4 bases at J, with 14 bases in the middle. As DNA, the CDR3 is TGTGCCAGCAGCGCCCCCTCTAGCGCGTACAATGAGCAGTTCTTC. It translates to CASSAPSSAYNEQFF.

This chain links TRBV6-4 with TRBJ2-2; 8 nucleotides line up with TRBD2. V was clipped by 3 bases and J by 7 bases; unmatched bases: 1. The CDR3 loop spans 13 amino acids. Germline V CDR1 and CDR2: MRHNA, SNTAGT. The CDR3 loop reads CASSEREDGELFF. CDR3 sequence (DNA): TGTGCCAGCAGTGAGCGGGAGGACGGGGAGCTGTTTTTT.

The chain uses TRBV5-1 and TRBJ2-1, with D possibly matching TRBD2 (6 bases). V was cut by 4 bases and J by 0 bases, with 17 bases left in between. The CDR3 has 17 amino acids. In germline, CDR1 is SGHRS, CDR2 YFSETQ. The CDR3 DNA reads TGCGCCAGCAGCAGCCCCCGGGACTCGCTCTCCTACAATGAGCAGTTCTTC. As protein: CASSSPRDSLSYNEQFF.

This clone appeared a few times. This chain joins TRBV28 and TRBJ1-5; 10 bases are shared with TRBD1. Germline values: CDR1 MDHEN, CDR2 SYDVKM. The trim removed 4 bases at V and 5 bases at J, leaving 2 bases unmatched. The CDR3 covers 14 residues. DNA of the CDR3: TGTGCCAGCAGTTCAGGACAGGGGGATCAGCCCCAGCATTTT. It codes for CASSSGQGDQPQHF.

The rearrangement links TRBV7-8 to TRBJ2-2, with D hard to call. This CDR3 spans 16 amino acids. Germline V gene lookup returns CDR1 SGHVS and CDR2 FQNEAQ. The V end was cut by 5 bases, the J end by 0 bases, with 13 bases between. Written as DNA, the CDR3 is TGTGCCAGCAGCCAAGTCAGGATCCCGAACACCGGGGAGCTGTTTTTT. Its translation: CASSQVRIPNTGELFF.

V gene TRBV27 combines with J gene TRBJ2-2, with 10 bases matching TRBD2. In germline, CDR1 is MNHEY, CDR2 SMNVEV (reference sequence). V trimming: 6 bases; J trimming: 0 bases; junction bases outside the gene matches: 4. The CDR3 length is 16 residues. For the CDR3, the DNA is TGTGCCAGCAGAGCGGGAGGGCCTGCGAACACCGGGGAGCTGTTTTTT. Its protein is CASRAGGPANTGELFF.

V is TRBV9 and J is TRBJ2-1; the D gene is possibly TRBD2 (6 bases). Between the trimmed V and J ends, which lost 3 bases and 6 bases, there was a span of 10 bases. CDR1 SGDLS and CDR2 YYNGEE come from the germline V gene. The CDR3 spans 13 residues. For the CDR3, the DNA is TGTGCCAGCAGCGGGAGGGCCCTCAATGAGCAGTTCTTC. Its translation is CASSGRALNEQFF.

This rearrangement joins TRBV21-1 to TRBJ2-7; TRBD2, the table's D call, was not compared with the DNA. TRBV21-1 is classified as a pseudogene. CDR3 size: 13 residues. The CDR3 DNA follows: TGTGCCAGCAGTCCCTTGGGGGGTGGGGAGCAGTACTTC. It is translated as CASSPLGGGEQYF.

This clone was recorded once. V is TRBV6-4 and J is TRBJ2-2; 10 bases agree with TRBD2. CDR1 and CDR2 from the germline V gene are MRHNA and SNTAGT. This CDR3 is built from 16 residues. The trim removed 8 bases at V and 4 bases at J, leaving 10 bases unmatched. CDR3: CASRISSGSGTGELFF. The CDR3 DNA reads as TGTGCCAGCCGAATTTCTAGCGGGAGTGGCACCGGGGAGCTGTTTTTT.

In this sample, this clone turned up a few times. This chain connects TRBV19 to TRBJ2-7; 9 bases match TRBD1. CDR1 is LNHDA, CDR2 SQIVND, per germline (reference sequence). V gave up 4 bases and J gave up 4 bases; unmatched junction bases: 8. The CDR3 has 15 residues. The CDR3 region has the DNA TGTGCCAGTAGTAGGACAGGGGACGTGGGATACGAGCAGTACTTC. Amino acid sequence: CASSRTGDVGYEQYF.

This chain connects TRBV28 to TRBJ1-2, with D possibly TRBD1 on 5 matching bases. V lost 8 bases to trimming and J lost 8 bases, with 18 bases between them. The CDR3 extends over 13 amino acids. Germline V CDR1 and CDR2: MDHEN, SYDVKM. The CDR3: CASQPTRDWGYTF. The CDR3 DNA sequence: TGTGCCAGCCAGCCTACCAGGGATTGGGGCTACACCTTC.

The chain combines TRBV19 with TRBJ1-2; possibly TRBD1 for D (6 bases). CDR3 length equals 15 residues. Germline values: CDR1 LNHDA, CDR2 SQIVND (reference sequence). V lost 1 base and J lost 6, with 15 bases in between. CDR3 loop: CASSIGYRDGHGYTF. As DNA, the CDR3 is TGTGCCAGTAGTATAGGCTACAGGGACGGGCATGGCTACACCTTC. Full variable domain (outside the CDR3, taken from reference TRBV19 and TRBJ1-2): DGGITQSPKYLFRKEGQNVTLSCEQNLNHDAMYWYRQDPGQGLRLIYYSQIVNDFQKGDIAEGYSVSREKKESFPLTVTSAQKNPTAFYLCASSIGYRDGHGYTFGSGTRLTVV.

This sequence joins TRBV12-5 and TRBJ2-5; 12 bases are a match to TRBD1. The J segment lost 5 bases and the V segment lost 7 bases, leaving 8 bases of the junction unmatched. The CDR3 totals 15 residues. Germline lookup yields CDR1 LGHNT and CDR2 FRNRAP. The CDR3 spells CASAPGQGAFETQYF. CDR3 DNA: TGTGCTAGTGCGCCGGGACAGGGGGCCTTCGAGACCCAGTACTTC.

The rearrangement uses TRBV4-2 and TRBJ2-2, with TRBD1 matching 8 bases. Germline V gene data show CDR1 as LGHNA and CDR2 as YNFKEQ. This CDR3 has 14 amino acids. The ends lost 1 base at V and 6 bases at J; junction bases unmatched: 1. CDR3 nucleotides: TGTGCCAGCAGCCAAGGGACAGGGCCCGGGGAGCTGTTTTTT. Its translation is CASSQGTGPGELFF.

The rearrangement joins TRBV7-8 to TRBJ2-7; D is unclear. Trimming took off 1 base at V and 0 bases at J, with 7 bases between the two ends. Germline CDR1 SGHVS, CDR2 FQNEAQ. The CDR3 runs 14 residues. The CDR3 DNA sequence: TGTGCCAGCAGCTTAGGGTTCAGCTCCTACGAGCAGTACTTC. Translation gives CASSLGFSSYEQYF. Filled out from reference TRBV7-8 and TRBJ2-7, the complete variable domain reads GAGVSQSPRYKVAKRGQDVALRCDPISGHVSLFWYQQALGQGPEFLTYFQNEAQLDKSGLPSDRFFAERPEGSVSTLKIQRTQQEDSAVYLCASSLGFSSYEQYFGPGTRLTVT.

The chain uses TRBV30 and TRBJ2-7, with a possible D match to TRBD2 (5 bases). The CDR3 loop spans 15 amino acids. Between the trimmed V and J ends, which lost 0 bases and 5 bases, there was a span of 17 bases. Germline lookup yields CDR1 GTSNPN and CDR2 SVGIG (reference sequence). CDR3 DNA sequence: TGTGCCTGGAGTGTACCGCATCGAGGGAACCACGAGCAGTACTTC. Amino acid sequence: CAWSVPHRGNHEQYF.

The genes are TRBV6-1 and TRBJ2-2, with D maybe TRBD1 (5 bases). Germline CDR1 MNHNS, CDR2 SASEGT. This CDR3 has 13 residues. The V gene lost 6 bases and the J gene lost 1 base, with 6 bases spanning the gap. The chain's CDR3 is CASRTVNTGELFF. CDR3 nucleotide sequence: TGTGCCAGCAGGACAGTGAACACCGGGGAGCTGTTTTTT.

J is TRBJ2-1 and V is TRBV11-3; TRBD2 might be the D (6 bases). The CDR3 covers 14 residues. The germline gives CDR1 SGHNT, CDR2 YENEEA. Trimming removed 4 bases at V and 8 bases at J, with 15 bases between. CDR3 sequence: CASSSGELAYEQFF. The DNA of the CDR3 is TGTGCCAGCAGCTCCGGGGAACTAGCCTATGAGCAGTTCTTC.